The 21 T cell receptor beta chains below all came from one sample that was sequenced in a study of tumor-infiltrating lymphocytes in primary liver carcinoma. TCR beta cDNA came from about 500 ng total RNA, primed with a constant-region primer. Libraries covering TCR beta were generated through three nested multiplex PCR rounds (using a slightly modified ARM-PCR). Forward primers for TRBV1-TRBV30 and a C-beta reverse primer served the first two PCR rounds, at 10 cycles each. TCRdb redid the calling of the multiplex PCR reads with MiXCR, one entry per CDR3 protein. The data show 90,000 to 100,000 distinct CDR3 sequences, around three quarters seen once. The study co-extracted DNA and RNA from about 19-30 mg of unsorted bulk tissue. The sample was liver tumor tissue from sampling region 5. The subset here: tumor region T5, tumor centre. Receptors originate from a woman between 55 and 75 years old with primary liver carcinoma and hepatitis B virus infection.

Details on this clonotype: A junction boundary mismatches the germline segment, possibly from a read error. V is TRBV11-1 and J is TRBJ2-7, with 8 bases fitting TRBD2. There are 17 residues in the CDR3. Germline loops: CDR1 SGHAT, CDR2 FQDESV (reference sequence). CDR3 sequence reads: CAGSETLRLAPTYEQYF. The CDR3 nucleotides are TGTGCCGGCAGCGAGACCCTCAGACTAGCGCCGACCTACGAGCAGTACTTC. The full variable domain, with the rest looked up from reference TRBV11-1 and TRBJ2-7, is EAEVAQSPRYKITEKSQAVAFWCDPISGHATLYWYRQILGQGPELLVQFQDESVVDDSQLPKDRFSAERLKGVDSTLKIQPAELGDSAMYLCAGSETLRLAPTYEQYFGPGTRLTVT.

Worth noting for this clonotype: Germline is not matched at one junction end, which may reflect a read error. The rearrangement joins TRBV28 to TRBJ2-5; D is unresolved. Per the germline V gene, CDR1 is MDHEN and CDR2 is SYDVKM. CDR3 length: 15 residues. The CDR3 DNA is TGTGTCAGCAGTTCGCAATCGATAAGGACAGAGACCCAGTACTTC. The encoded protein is CVSSSQSIRTETQYF.

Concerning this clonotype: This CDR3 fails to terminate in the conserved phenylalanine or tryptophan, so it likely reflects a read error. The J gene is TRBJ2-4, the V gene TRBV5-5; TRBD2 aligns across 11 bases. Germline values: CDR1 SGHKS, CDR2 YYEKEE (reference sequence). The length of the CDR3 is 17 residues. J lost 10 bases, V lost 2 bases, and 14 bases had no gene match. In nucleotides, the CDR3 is TGTGCCAGCAGCTTAGCCGGGACTAGCGGCCTTGAGGATATTCAGTACCTC. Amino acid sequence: CASSLAGTSGLEDIQYL.

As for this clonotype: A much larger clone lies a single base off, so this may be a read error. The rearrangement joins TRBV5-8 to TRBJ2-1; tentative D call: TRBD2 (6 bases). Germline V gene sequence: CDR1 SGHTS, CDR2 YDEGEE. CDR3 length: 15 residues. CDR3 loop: CASNLEGLLEGEQFF. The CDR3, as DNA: TGTGCCAGCAACTTGGAGGGACTCCTTGAGGGTGAGCAGTTCTTC.

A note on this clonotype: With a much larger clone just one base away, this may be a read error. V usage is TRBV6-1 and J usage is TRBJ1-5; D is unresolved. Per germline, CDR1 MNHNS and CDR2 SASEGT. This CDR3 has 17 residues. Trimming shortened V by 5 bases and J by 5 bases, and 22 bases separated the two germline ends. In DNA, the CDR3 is TGTGCCAGCAGTCCCCGTGCTGGGGAGAGGAGCGATCAGCCCCAGCATTTT. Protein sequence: CASSPRAGERSDQPQHF.

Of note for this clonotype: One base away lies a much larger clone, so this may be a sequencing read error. CDR3 sequence (DNA): TGTGCCTGCAGGGGTCGGGTGGATCCACCCCTCCACTTT. It translates to CACRGRVDPPLHF. J is TRBJ1-6 and V is TRBV30, with a weak D call TRBD1 (6 bases). The CDR3 extends over 13 amino acids. The germline gives CDR1 GTSNPN, CDR2 SVGIG (reference sequence). The V end was cut by 6 bases, the J end by 11 bases, with 17 bases between.

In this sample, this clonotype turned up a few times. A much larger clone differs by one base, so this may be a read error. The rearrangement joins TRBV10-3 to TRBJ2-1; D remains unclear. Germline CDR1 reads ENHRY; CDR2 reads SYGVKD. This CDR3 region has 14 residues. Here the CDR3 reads CATRFQSSYSEQFF. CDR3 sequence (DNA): TGTGCCACCCGATTTCAAAGCTCCTACAGTGAGCAGTTCTTC.

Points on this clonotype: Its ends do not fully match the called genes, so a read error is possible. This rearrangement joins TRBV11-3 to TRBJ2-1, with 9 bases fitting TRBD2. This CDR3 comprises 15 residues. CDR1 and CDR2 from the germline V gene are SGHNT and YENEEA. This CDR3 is CACSLGASGKLEQLF. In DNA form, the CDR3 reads TGTGCCTGCAGCTTAGGAGCTAGCGGGAAGCTTGAGCAGCTCTTC.

DNA of the CDR3: TGTGCCAGCAGTTACAGGGGCAGGAGAACTTTAGATACGCAGTATTTT. This translates into CASSYRGRRTLDTQYF. The chain combines TRBV6-5 with TRBJ2-3; D is possibly TRBD1 (5 bases). The V and J ends lost 2 bases and 5 bases respectively, with 17 bases between them. CDR1 is MNHEY, CDR2 SVGAGI, per germline. The CDR3 is 16 residues long.

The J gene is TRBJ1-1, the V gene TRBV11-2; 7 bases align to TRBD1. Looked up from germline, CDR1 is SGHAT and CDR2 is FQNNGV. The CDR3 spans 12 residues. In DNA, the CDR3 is TGTGCAGACAGTCTCGGGACAGCTCAAGCTTTCTTT. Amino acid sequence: CADSLGTAQAFF.

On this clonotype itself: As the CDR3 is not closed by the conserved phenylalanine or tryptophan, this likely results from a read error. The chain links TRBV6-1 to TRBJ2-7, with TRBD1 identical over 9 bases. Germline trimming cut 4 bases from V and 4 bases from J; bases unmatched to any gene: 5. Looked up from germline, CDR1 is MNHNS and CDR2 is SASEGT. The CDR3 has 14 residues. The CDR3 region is CASSVGGQGYEQYL. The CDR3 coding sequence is TGTGCCAGCAGTGTCGGGGGACAGGGTTACGAGCAGTACCTC.

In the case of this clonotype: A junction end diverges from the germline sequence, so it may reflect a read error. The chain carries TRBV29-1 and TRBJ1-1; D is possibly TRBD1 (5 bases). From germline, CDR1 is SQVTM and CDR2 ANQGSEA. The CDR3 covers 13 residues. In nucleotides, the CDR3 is TGCAGCGCTCGGCGGGACCGGAACACTGAAGTTTTCTTT. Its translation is CSARRDRNTEVFF. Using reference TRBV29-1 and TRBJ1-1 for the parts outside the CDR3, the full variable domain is SAVISQKPSRDICQRGTSLTIQCQVDSQVTMMFWYRQQPGQSLTLIATANQGSEATYESGFVIDKFPISRPNLTFSTLTVSNMSPEDSSIYLCSARRDRNTEVFFGQGTRLTVV.

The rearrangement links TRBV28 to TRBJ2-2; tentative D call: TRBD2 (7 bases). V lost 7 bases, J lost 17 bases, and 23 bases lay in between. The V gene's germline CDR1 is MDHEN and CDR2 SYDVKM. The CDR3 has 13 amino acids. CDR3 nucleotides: TGTGCCAGCATGTACACGGACACCGGGGGGCTATTTTTT. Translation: CASMYTDTGGLFF.

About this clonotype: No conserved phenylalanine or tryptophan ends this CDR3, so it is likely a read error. The CDR3 region is CASSRLAGVSGTNVLTS. The DNA of the CDR3 is TGTGCCAGCAGCCGACTAGCGGGAGTGTCTGGGACCAACGTCCTGACTTCC. V gene TRBV6-5 combines with J gene TRBJ2-6, with 12 positions matching TRBD2. The CDR3 is 17 amino acids. Germline-derived CDR1 and CDR2 are MNHEY and SVGAGI.

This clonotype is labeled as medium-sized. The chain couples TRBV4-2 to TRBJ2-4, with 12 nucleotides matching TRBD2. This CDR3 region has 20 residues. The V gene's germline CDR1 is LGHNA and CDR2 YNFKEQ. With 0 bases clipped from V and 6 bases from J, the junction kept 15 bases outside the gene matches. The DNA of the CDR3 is TGTGCCAGCAGCCAAGAGTCCCCTAGCGGGAGGGTAGGGCCAGGAAACATTCAGTACTTC. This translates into CASSQESPSGRVGPGNIQYF.

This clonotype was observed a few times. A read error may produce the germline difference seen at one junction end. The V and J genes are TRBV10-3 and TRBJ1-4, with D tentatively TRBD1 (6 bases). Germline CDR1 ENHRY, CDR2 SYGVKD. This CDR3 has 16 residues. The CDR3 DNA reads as TGTGCCATCAGTGAGTCGAGTCCGGGGGCGGGTGAAGAACTGTTTTTT. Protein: CAISESSPGAGEELFF.

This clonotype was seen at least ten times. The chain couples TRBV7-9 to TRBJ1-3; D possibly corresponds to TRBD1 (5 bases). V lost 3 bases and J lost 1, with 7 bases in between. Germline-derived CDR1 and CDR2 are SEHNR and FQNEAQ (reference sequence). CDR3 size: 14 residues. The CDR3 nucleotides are TGTGCCAGCAGCTTTCAGGGATCTGGAAACACCATATATTTT. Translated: CASSFQGSGNTIYF.

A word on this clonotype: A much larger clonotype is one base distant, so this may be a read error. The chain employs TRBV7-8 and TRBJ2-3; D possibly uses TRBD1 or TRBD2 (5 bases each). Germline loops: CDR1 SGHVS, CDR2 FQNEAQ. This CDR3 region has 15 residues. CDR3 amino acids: CASRLGARGTDKQYF. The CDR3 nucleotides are TGTGCCAGCCGACTTGGGGCCCGGGGCACAGATAAGCAGTATTTT.

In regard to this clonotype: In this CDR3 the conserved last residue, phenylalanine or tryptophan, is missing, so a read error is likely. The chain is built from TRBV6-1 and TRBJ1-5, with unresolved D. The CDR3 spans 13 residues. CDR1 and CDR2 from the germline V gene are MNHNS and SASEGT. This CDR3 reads CSSSIYSNQPQHL. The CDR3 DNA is TGTTCCAGCAGTATATATAGCAATCAGCCCCAGCATCTT.

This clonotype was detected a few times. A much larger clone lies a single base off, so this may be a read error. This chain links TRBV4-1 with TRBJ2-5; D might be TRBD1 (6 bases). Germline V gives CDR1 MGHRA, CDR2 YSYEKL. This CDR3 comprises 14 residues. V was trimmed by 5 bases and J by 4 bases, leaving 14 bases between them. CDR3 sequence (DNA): TGCGCCAGCAGCTCCCGGACAGAACGAGAGACCCAGTACTTC. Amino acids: CASSSRTERETQYF.

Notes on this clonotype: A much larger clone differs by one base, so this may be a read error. The CDR3 DNA is TGTGCCAGCACCCCCCGAGGGGACAGGGTAGGGAATGAGCAGTTCTTC. Amino acid sequence: CASTPRGDRVGNEQFF. The chain combines TRBV5-5 with TRBJ2-1; TRBD1 matches 9 bases. The length of the CDR3 is 16 residues. Trimming removed 6 bases from V and 7 bases from J; junction bases left unmatched: 14. Germline assignment: CDR1 SGHKS and CDR2 YYEKEE (reference sequence).